Shown below are 25 T cell receptor beta chains from a single sample sequenced in a study of T-cell memory formation after mild COVID-19. TCRdb fed the 5' RACE reads into MiXCR, producing one record per CDR3 protein. The sample yields about 33,000 distinct CDR3 sequences, 20% to 25% seen once. The sequencing sample was made of PBMCs or a T cell subset sorted from them (not recorded which). These receptors were collected from an adult who had mild COVID-19 (a few samples of this study predate the infection). Cell type and time point are not known.

This clonotype occurred many times. The chain links TRBV30 to TRBJ2-7; 9 positions agree with TRBD2. CDR1 GTSNPN and CDR2 SVGIG come from the germline V gene (reference sequence). This CDR3 has 18 amino acids. With V trimmed by 2 bases and J by 2 bases, 16 bases remained unmatched. The CDR3 loop is CAWSRSRTIAGVPYEQYF. For the CDR3, the DNA is TGTGCCTGGAGTCGATCCCGGACTATAGCGGGGGTCCCCTACGAGCAGTACTTC. The variable domain in full, completed from reference TRBV30 and TRBJ2-7, reads SQTIHQWPATLVQPVGSPLSLECTVEGTSNPNLYWYRQAAGRGLQLLFYSVGIGQISSEVPQNLSASRPQDRQFILSSKKLLLSDSGFYLCAWSRSRTIAGVPYEQYFGPGTRLTVT.

This clonotype is termed medium-sized. The V gene is TRBV7-2, the J gene TRBJ2-1; 8 nucleotides align to TRBD2. Germline V gene sequence: CDR1 SGHTA, CDR2 FQGNSA. Trimming removed 5 bases from V and 7 bases from J; junction bases left unmatched: 10. CDR3 size: 15 residues. The CDR3 nucleotides read TGTGCCAGCAGCCCAAGCGGGAGTCTCCGGAATGAGCAGTTCTTC. Its translation is CASSPSGSLRNEQFF.

Sample share makes this clonotype medium-sized. A junction end diverges from the germline sequence, so it may reflect a read error. The rearrangement uses TRBV5-1 and TRBJ1-4; the D gene is possibly TRBD1 (5 bases). This CDR3 spans 15 amino acids. CDR1 is SGHRS, CDR2 YFSETQ, per germline. The CDR3 bases are TGCGCCAGCAGGATTACAGGAACGACTACTGAAAAACTGTTTTTT. As protein: CASRITGTTTEKLFF.

This clonotype was seen at least ten times. CDR3 in amino acids: CSAAGLAGVRGSNEQFF. The CDR3 DNA reads TGCAGTGCTGCCGGACTAGCGGGAGTGCGGGGGTCTAATGAGCAGTTCTTC. The chain joins TRBV20-1 to TRBJ2-1; 13 bases match TRBD2. J lost 7 bases, V lost 5 bases, and 14 bases had no gene match. From germline, CDR1 is DFQATT and CDR2 SNEGSKA (reference sequence). The CDR3 covers 17 residues.

This clonotype has at least ten counts. The rearrangement uses TRBV29-1 and TRBJ2-2; tentatively, D is TRBD2 (6 bases). The CDR3 extends over 16 amino acids. Trimming shortened V by 7 bases and J by 4 bases, and 22 bases separated the two germline ends. Germline lookup yields CDR1 SQVTM and CDR2 ANQGSEA. Here the CDR3 DNA reads TGCAGCGCCACACGGGGGACCTCAGGGAGCACCGGGGAGCTGTTTTTT. It is translated as CSATRGTSGSTGELFF.

This clonotype is medium-sized (0.01 to 0.1%) within its sample. V is TRBV5-1 and J is TRBJ2-3; TRBD2 aligns across 7 bases. The trim removed 1 base at V and 2 bases at J, leaving 7 bases unmatched. The germline CDR1 and CDR2 sequences are SGHRS and YFSETQ. The CDR3 totals 16 residues. CDR3 in DNA: TGCGCCAGCAGCTTGACGGGGAGGGCATCCACAGATACGCAGTATTTT. Its translation is CASSLTGRASTDTQYF.

The chain employs TRBV19 and TRBJ1-2, with a possible D match to TRBD1 (5 bases). CDR1 is LNHDA and CDR2 is SQIVND in the germline V gene (reference sequence). The CDR3 covers 13 residues. The V end lost 11 bases, the J end lost 0 bases, and 13 bases lay between the germline ends. The CDR3 spells CAARETANYGYTF. The CDR3 region has the DNA TGTGCCGCCCGGGAGACAGCTAACTATGGCTACACCTTC.

In this sample, this clonotype turned up many times. The chain has TRBV12-3 or TRBV12-4 and TRBJ2-3; 16 nucleotides line up with TRBD2. Losses at the gene ends were 3 bases for V and 1 base for J; bases not matched to a gene: 4. The CDR3 extends over 18 amino acids. The CDR3 region is CASSLGTSGRAGTDTQYF. The CDR3 coding sequence is TGTGCCAGCAGTTTGGGGACTAGCGGGAGGGCCGGCACAGATACGCAGTATTTT.

This clonotype was seen repeatedly, ten times or more. This chain connects TRBV29-1 to TRBJ1-2; 9 bases line up with TRBD1. In germline, CDR1 is SQVTM, CDR2 ANQGSEA. The CDR3 loop spans 14 amino acids. V shed 3 bases, J shed 0 bases, and the junction held 2 bases outside the gene matches. CDR3 protein: CSVEGTGSNYGYTF. The CDR3 DNA reads as TGCAGCGTTGAGGGGACAGGGTCTAACTATGGCTACACCTTC.

Many counts were recorded for this clonotype. The chain couples TRBV7-3 to TRBJ2-3; TRBD2 is a possible D gene (7 bases). Trimming removed 7 bases at V and 3 bases at J, with 14 bases between. CDR3 length equals 14 residues. Per the germline V gene, CDR1 is SGHTA and CDR2 is FQGTGA. The CDR3 nucleotides are TGTGCCAGCACCTCGGGGGGCCGTACAGATACGCAGTATTTT. Translating it yields CASTSGGRTDTQYF.

The table lists this clonotype with many counts. The V gene is TRBV5-1, the J gene TRBJ2-3; 7 bases align to TRBD1. The V segment lost 7 bases and the J segment 0 bases; nucleotides outside the gene matches: 5. Germline loops: CDR1 SGHRS, CDR2 YFSETQ. The CDR3 loop spans 14 amino acids. The CDR3 DNA sequence: TGCGCCAGCCTCCGGGACAGTAGCACAGATACGCAGTATTTT. This codes for CASLRDSSTDTQYF.

The sample holds many counts of this clonotype. The V call is TRBV7-2, the J call TRBJ2-7, with TRBD2 matching 16 bases. This CDR3 has 18 residues. V lost 4 bases, J lost 4 bases, and 10 bases stayed unmatched. In germline, CDR1 is SGHTA, CDR2 FQGNSA. This chain's CDR3 is CASSSAPGLAGGPYEQYF. For the CDR3, the DNA is TGTGCCAGCAGCTCCGCCCCGGGACTAGCGGGGGGGCCTTACGAGCAGTACTTC. The whole variable domain, remainder taken from reference TRBV7-2 and TRBJ2-7, is GAGVSQSPSNKVTEKGKDVELRCDPISGHTALYWYRQSLGQGLEFLIYFQGNSAPDKSGLPSDRFSAERTGGSVSTLTIQRTQQEDSAVYLCASSSAPGLAGGPYEQYFGPGTRLTVT.

The sample holds many counts of this clonotype. The rearrangement uses TRBV7-2 and TRBJ1-1; D remains unclear. The CDR3 loop spans 12 amino acids. In germline, CDR1 is SGHTA, CDR2 FQGNSA. The V and J ends lost 2 bases and 4 bases respectively, with 5 bases between them. CDR3 in amino acids: CASSLSLTEAFF. The CDR3 DNA follows: TGTGCCAGCAGCTTATCCCTCACTGAAGCTTTCTTT. The full variable domain, completed using reference TRBV7-2 and TRBJ1-1, is GAGVSQSPSNKVTEKGKDVELRCDPISGHTALYWYRQSLGQGLEFLIYFQGNSAPDKSGLPSDRFSAERTGGSVSTLTIQRTQQEDSAVYLCASSLSLTEAFFGQGTRLTVV.

The V gene is TRBV12-3 or TRBV12-4, the J gene TRBJ1-1, with D tentatively TRBD1 (5 bases). Trimming pared 3 bases from V and 2 bases from J, leaving 13 bases between. The CDR3 sequence is 15 residues long. The CDR3 is CASSFGDPGNTEAFF. CDR3 coding DNA: TGTGCCAGCAGTTTCGGGGACCCGGGAAACACTGAAGCTTTCTTT.

V is TRBV25-1 and J is TRBJ2-1; D is possibly TRBD1 (5 bases). V lost 2 bases and J 6 bases, leaving 11 bases between the germline ends. Looked up from germline, CDR1 is MGHDK and CDR2 is SYGVNS. This CDR3 is 14 amino acids long. Here the CDR3 DNA reads TGTGCCAGCAGTGAAAGATTAGGGGTCAATGAGCAGTTCTTC. Residues: CASSERLGVNEQFF.

This clonotype was picked up many times. This chain joins TRBV18 and TRBJ2-2; weak D call: TRBD1 (6 bases). The CDR3 runs to 16 residues. CDR1 and CDR2 (germline): KGHSH, LQKENI. V lost 5 bases and J lost 1, with 14 bases in between. The CDR3 spells CASSESGTLNTGELFF. In DNA form, the CDR3 reads TGTGCCAGCTCAGAATCCGGGACATTGAACACCGGGGAGCTGTTTTTT.

The CDR3 DNA reads TGTGCCAGCAGCCATAGCTCCTACGAGCAGTACGTC. This gives the protein CASSHSSYEQYV. The rearrangement uses TRBV14 and TRBJ2-7; D not certain. V was clipped by 3 bases and J by 0 bases, with 3 bases between them. The CDR3 extends over 12 amino acids. Germline V lookup: CDR1 SGHDN, CDR2 FVKESK.

The sample holds many counts of this clonotype. The chain recombines TRBV20-1 with TRBJ2-1; D remains ambiguous. Germline assignment: CDR1 DFQATT and CDR2 SNEGSKA (reference sequence). Between the trimmed V and J ends, which lost 2 bases and 8 bases, there was a span of 13 bases. The CDR3 is 13 residues long. The CDR3, as DNA: TGCAGTGCTAGACGGACCCCTCTCCATGAGCAGTTCTTC. Translated, it gives CSARRTPLHEQFF.

The genes are TRBV29-1 and TRBJ1-2; 10 bases agree with TRBD1. The CDR3 runs to 15 residues. Losses at the gene ends were 6 bases for V and 5 bases for J; bases not matched to a gene: 12. CDR1 and CDR2 (germline): SQVTM, ANQGSEA. The CDR3 protein is CSVDASGQGWYGYTF. CDR3 in DNA: TGCAGCGTCGACGCGTCGGGACAGGGGTGGTATGGCTACACCTTC.

V gene TRBV29-1 combines with J gene TRBJ1-2; perhaps TRBD1 as D (5 bases). The CDR3 has 13 amino acids. V gave up 1 base and J gave up 7 bases, with 13 bases separating them. Germline lookup yields CDR1 SQVTM and CDR2 ANQGSEA. The CDR3 protein is CSVEAGPGVGYTF. The CDR3 bases are TGCAGCGTTGAAGCGGGGCCGGGAGTTGGCTACACCTTC.

This clonotype was picked up many times. CDR3 amino acids: CAIGIAFSSYNEQFF. DNA for the CDR3: TGTGCCATCGGGATAGCGTTTAGCTCCTACAATGAGCAGTTCTTC. The chain combines TRBV10-3 with TRBJ2-1, with TRBD2 as a possible D gene (5 bases). The length of the CDR3 is 15 residues. In germline, CDR1 is ENHRY, CDR2 SYGVKD. Trimming removed 8 bases at V and 0 bases at J, with 14 bases between.

This clonotype was seen repeatedly, ten times or more. This chain uses TRBV5-1 with TRBJ2-5; D not certain. The CDR3 has 12 residues. V dropped 2 bases and J dropped 5 bases, with 7 bases sitting between them. In germline, CDR1 is SGHRS, CDR2 YFSETQ. The CDR3 reads CASSFDRETQYF. The CDR3 DNA sequence: TGCGCCAGCAGCTTTGACCGGGAGACCCAGTACTTC.

The chain combines TRBV7-2 with TRBJ2-3; 13 bases align to TRBD2. V lost 7 bases and J lost 4; bases outside the gene matches: 8. The germline V gene encodes CDR1 SGHTA and CDR2 FQGNSA. This CDR3 comprises 16 residues. The CDR3 region is CASTSGLAGAADTQYF. CDR3 nucleotides: TGTGCCAGCACCTCAGGACTAGCGGGAGCGGCAGATACGCAGTATTTT. The full variable domain, in which reference TRBV7-2 and TRBJ2-3 provide the parts outside the CDR3, is GAGVSQSPSNKVTEKGKDVELRCDPISGHTALYWYRQSLGQGLEFLIYFQGNSAPDKSGLPSDRFSAERTGGSVSTLTIQRTQQEDSAVYLCASTSGLAGAADTQYFGPGTRLTVL.

This clonotype was seen repeatedly, ten times or more. CDR3 region: CATTRVQNYGYTF. In DNA form, the CDR3 reads TGTGCCACTACGAGGGTTCAGAACTATGGCTACACCTTC. V usage is TRBV12-3 or TRBV12-4 and J usage is TRBJ1-2; no definite D call. CDR3 size: 13 residues. The V gene lost 10 bases and the J gene lost 2 bases, with 14 bases spanning the gap.

V and J are TRBV9 and TRBJ1-2; unclear D gene. V was shortened by 4 bases and J by 4 bases, with 11 bases between the two germline ends. Germline-derived CDR1 and CDR2 are SGDLS and YYNGEE. The CDR3 totals 13 residues. The CDR3 bases are TGTGCCAGCAGCCTGCGCGTGAGCTATGGCTACACCTTC. Amino acids: CASSLRVSYGYTF.